Listed below are T cell receptor beta chains from one sample, sequenced in a study of blood T cell repertoires in COVID-19. Clones were read by immunoSEQ multiplex PCR, and TCRdb kept only the in-frame ones, dropping some. The sample includes about 70,000 clones, roughly nine tenths of them seen just once. The sample comprised peripheral blood. The receptors here all came from a man between 65 and 79 years old with active COVID-19. Both conserved end residues are part of each CDR3.

J gene	V gene	CDR3 protein
TRBJ1-6	TRBV30	CAWGVGANSPLHF
TRBJ2-3	TRBV18	CASSPPRADTQYF
TRBJ1-2	TRBV19	CASSTGQARGGYTF
TRBJ1-1	TRBV28	CASSLTGLPNTEAFF
TRBJ1-1	TRBV6-5	CASSPISGIDTEAFF
TRBJ2-1	TRBV29-1	CSVEVRKRYNEQFF
TRBJ2-3	TRBV30	CAWSVGLAPDTQYF
TRBJ1-5	TRBV12-3/TRBV12-4	CASSRVQPQHF
TRBJ1-1	TRBV19	CASSTPQGWGTEAFF
TRBJ2-1	TRBV7-3	CASSPDRGLVDEQFF
TRBJ2-1	TRBV4-3	CASSPHLAGGGNEQFF
TRBJ2-1	TRBV18	CASSPADKPPPYNEQFF
TRBJ2-7	TRBV2	CASSESPSYEQYF
TRBJ2-2	TRBV9	CASSALAGGALRPPRTGELFF
TRBJ2-7	TRBV19	CATQTVGDRGYEQYF
TRBJ2-3	TRBV11-2	CASQGIRGTDTQYF
TRBJ2-1	TRBV7-8	CASSLVRSHEQFF
TRBJ2-1	TRBV5-1	CASSLGVAGAGEQFF
TRBJ2-3	TRBV7-3	CASSLRLDGADTQYF
TRBJ2-6	TRBV5-1	CASTTTGALSGANVLTF
TRBJ1-6	TRBV27	CASSFQGLALHF
TRBJ2-7	TRBV19	CASSPRSGQGSSYEQYF
TRBJ2-3	TRBV4-3	CASSQEGAWGTDTQYF
TRBJ1-2	TRBV19	CASSIFGQGYGYTF
TRBJ1-5	TRBV7-2	CASSSLGWAGNQPQHF
TRBJ2-1	TRBV19	CATTKRLADLGDEQFF
TRBJ2-7	TRBV28	CAIRTSGKGEQYF
TRBJ2-1	TRBV18	CASSPTGGTSGINEQFF
TRBJ2-1	TRBV5-1	CASSWSGSAGDEQFF
TRBJ2-1	TRBV19	CASSTGGFDEQFF
TRBJ1-6	TRBV5-1	CASNWGTANSPLHF
TRBJ2-1	TRBV6-5	CASSTTWTGYNEQFF
TRBJ2-7	TRBV4-3	CASSQDAPPMAPYEQYF
TRBJ1-2	TRBV29-1	CSVDGTGVGYGYTF
TRBJ1-1	TRBV29-1	CSVPGTGAWWGRPDQRGGNTEAFF
TRBJ1-1	TRBV28	CAGGGGTEAFF
TRBJ2-1	TRBV5-4	CASTRFGIAGVWVF
TRBJ1-2	TRBV7-9	CASRPQGANYGYTF
TRBJ1-1	TRBV10-3	CAISLRGTSRTEAFF
TRBJ1-5	TRBV7-2	CASSFYHGQGSNQPQHF
TRBJ1-1	TRBV18	CASSRPGGGGVAEAFF
TRBJ2-7	TRBV28	CASMPGAGWQYF
TRBJ2-1	TRBV4-3	CASSQTARGTSRVNEQFF
TRBJ2-3	TRBV7-9	CASIPPGLASGDTQYF
TRBJ2-2	TRBV5-4	CASSLDGGLVGELFF
TRBJ2-7	TRBV4-3	CASSQGTSGAPPYEQYF
TRBJ2-2	TRBV7-2	CASSRQGGTGELFF
TRBJ2-7	TRBV10-3	CAISEGVGLYEQYF
TRBJ2-1	TRBV3-1/TRBV3-2	CASSQLAGVVGYNEQFF
TRBJ1-1	TRBV7-9	CASSITGGNTEAFF
TRBJ2-7	TRBV30	CAWSGTSEGEQYF